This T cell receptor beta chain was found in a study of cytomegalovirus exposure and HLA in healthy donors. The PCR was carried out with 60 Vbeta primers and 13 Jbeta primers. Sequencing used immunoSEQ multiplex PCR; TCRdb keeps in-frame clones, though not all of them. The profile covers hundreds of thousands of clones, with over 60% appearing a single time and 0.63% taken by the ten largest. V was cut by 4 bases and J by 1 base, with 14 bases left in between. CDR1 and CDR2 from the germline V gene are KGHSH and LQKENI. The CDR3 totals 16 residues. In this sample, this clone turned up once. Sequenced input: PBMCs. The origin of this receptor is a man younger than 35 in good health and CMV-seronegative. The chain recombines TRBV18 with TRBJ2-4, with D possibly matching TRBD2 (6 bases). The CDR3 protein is CASSRVGTFAKNIQYF. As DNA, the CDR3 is TGTGCCAGCTCACGGGTAGGGACTTTCGCCAAAAACATTCAGTACTTC. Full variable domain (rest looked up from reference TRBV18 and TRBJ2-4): NAGVMQNPRHLVRRRGQEARLRCSPMKGHSHVYWYRQLPEEGLKFMVYLQKENIIDESGMPKERFSAEFPKEGPSILRIQQVVRGDSAAYFCASSRVGTFAKNIQYFGAGTRLSVL.